Below are 9 T cell receptor beta chains sequenced from a single sample in a study of blood T cell repertoires in COVID-19. The method was immunoSEQ multiplex PCR; TCRdb's version includes in-frame clones alone and lacks a portion of them. The sample contains 75,000 to 90,000 clones, about 82% of which appear only once. Source material: peripheral blood. These receptors were obtained from a man in his fifties or sixties with active COVID-19.

The J gene is TRBJ1-1, the V gene TRBV20-1; 10 bases are a match to TRBD1. V shed 3 bases and J 1 base; nucleotides not matched to a gene: 5. CDR3 length equals 15 residues. CDR1 DFQATT and CDR2 SNEGSKA come from the germline V gene (reference sequence). The CDR3: CSASDRDRGNTEAFF. The CDR3 region has the DNA TGCAGTGCTAGTGACAGGGACAGGGGGAACACTGAAGCTTTCTTT.

The CDR3 here is CASSPGQGSAFF. In DNA, the CDR3 is TGTGCCAGCAGTCCGGGACAGGGTTCAGCTTTCTTT. The chain carries TRBV9 and TRBJ1-1; 9 bases map to TRBD1. The length of the CDR3 is 12 residues. CDR1 SGDLS and CDR2 YYNGEE come from the germline V gene. V was clipped by 5 bases and J by 10 bases; unmatched bases: 6.

The gene calls are TRBV12-3 or TRBV12-4 and TRBJ2-2; no reliable D call. CDR3 length: 13 residues. V was clipped by 4 bases and J by 2 bases, with 5 bases between them. In DNA, the CDR3 is TGTGCCAGCAGTTCTCTCAACACCGGGGAGCTGTTTTTT. Translating it yields CASSSLNTGELFF.

The rearrangement links TRBV6-2 or TRBV6-3 to TRBJ1-2; 7 nucleotides line up with TRBD1. This CDR3 has 15 residues. V shed 0 bases and J 4 bases; nucleotides not matched to a gene: 5. Germline values: CDR1 MNHEY, CDR2 SVGEGT. CDR3 sequence reads: CASSYSINRGYGYTF. The CDR3 DNA is TGTGCCAGCAGTTACTCGATCAACAGGGGCTATGGCTACACCTTC.

This clone has more than one count but fewer than ten. The chain is built from TRBV13 and TRBJ1-1, with 7 bases fitting TRBD1. V shed 4 bases and J 4 bases; nucleotides not matched to a gene: 6. Germline CDR1 PRHDT, CDR2 FYEKMQ (reference sequence). CDR3 length: 14 amino acids. CDR3 in amino acids: CASSSRDRVTEAFF. The CDR3 nucleotides are TGTGCCAGCAGCTCCCGAGACAGGGTCACTGAAGCTTTCTTT.

The chain carries TRBV5-1 and TRBJ1-2; no clear D. The CDR3 is 13 residues long. V was cut by 4 bases and J by 0 bases, with 7 bases left in between. Germline-derived CDR1 and CDR2 are SGHRS and YFSETQ. The CDR3 DNA sequence: TGCGCCAGCAGCCCCACGGCTAACTATGGCTACACCTTC. Translated: CASSPTANYGYTF.

The chain uses TRBV7-2 and TRBJ2-3; D not certain. Trimming removed 4 bases from V and 8 bases from J, with 13 bases in between. Germline-derived CDR1 and CDR2 are SGHTA and FQGNSA. CDR3 length equals 13 residues. The CDR3 protein is CASSSLEVGTQYF. CDR3 in DNA: TGTGCCAGCAGCTCATTAGAGGTTGGTACGCAGTATTTT. The full variable domain, its missing parts supplied by reference TRBV7-2 and TRBJ2-3, is GAGVSQSPSNKVTEKGKDVELRCDPISGHTALYWYRQSLGQGLEFLIYFQGNSAPDKSGLPSDRFSAERTGGSVSTLTIQRTQQEDSAVYLCASSSLEVGTQYFGPGTRLTVL.

CDR3 protein: CASSRGQPLGETQYF. The CDR3 region has the DNA TGTGCCAGTAGCAGGGGACAGCCACTGGGGGAGACCCAGTACTTC. This sequence joins TRBV19 and TRBJ2-5; 7 positions match TRBD1. The CDR3 runs 15 residues. V shed 6 bases and J 5 bases; nucleotides not matched to a gene: 12. Per germline, CDR1 LNHDA and CDR2 SQIVND (reference sequence). Based on the CDR3 plus reference TRBV19 and TRBJ2-5, the full variable domain is DGGITQSPKYLFRKEGQNVTLSCEQNLNHDAMYWYRQDPGQGLRLIYYSQIVNDFQKGDIAEGYSVSREKKESFPLTVTSAQKNPTAFYLCASSRGQPLGETQYFGPGTRLLVL.

This chain links TRBV4-2 with TRBJ2-1; no clear D gene. CDR3 length: 15 amino acids. The germline V gene encodes CDR1 LGHNA and CDR2 YNFKEQ. The V gene lost 0 bases and the J gene lost 1 base, with 7 bases spanning the gap. The CDR3 reads CASSQERQSYNEQFF. The DNA of the CDR3 is TGTGCCAGCAGCCAAGAGCGGCAATCCTACAATGAGCAGTTCTTC.